One and the same sample provided the 20 T cell receptor beta chains below, sequenced in a study of blood T cells in healthy people across ages. Through a sample-barcoded 5' primer and a J-beta primer mix, a second PCR was run for roughly 6 to 11 cycles. In TCRdb, the 5' RACE reads were re-called with MiXCR into one record per CDR3 protein. Found here are roughly 560,000 distinct CDR3 sequences, more than 20% of them singletons; the top ten hold 7.5% to 9%. These same records also appear under a second study, on T cells of mothers and their children.

The specimen sequenced was blood. The origin of the receptors is a boy aged 5-17 years in good health.

The V call is TRBV18, the J call TRBJ2-1; weak D call: TRBD2 (5 bases). V was pared by 2 bases and J by 4 bases, with 12 bases between. Germline V gives CDR1 KGHSH, CDR2 LQKENI. The CDR3 loop spans 15 amino acids. The CDR3 DNA reads as TGTGCCAGCTCACCAACGCTAGCTGGGTACAATGAGCAGTTCTTC. Translated, it gives CASSPTLAGYNEQFF.

This chain joins TRBV12-3 or TRBV12-4 and TRBJ2-1, with D perhaps matching TRBD1 (5 bases). The CDR3 runs 15 residues. V lost 5 bases and J lost 0, with 11 bases in between. The CDR3, as DNA: TGTGCCAGCAGTCCACAGGAGAACTCCTACAATGAGCAGTTCTTC. This translates into CASSPQENSYNEQFF.

This clonotype was counted between two and nine times. The CDR3 loop is CASSIIGQNTEAFF. The DNA for the CDR3 is TGTGCCAGTAGTATAATTGGCCAGAACACTGAAGCTTTCTTT. The rearrangement joins TRBV19 to TRBJ1-1; D is uncertain. V was shortened by 2 bases and J by 1 base, with 8 bases between the two germline ends. From germline, CDR1 is LNHDA and CDR2 SQIVND (reference sequence). The length of the CDR3 is 14 residues.

The V and J genes are TRBV4-1 and TRBJ1-4, with 7 bases fitting TRBD1. Germline loops: CDR1 MGHRA, CDR2 YSYEKL. J lost 0 bases, V lost 2 bases, and 3 bases had no gene match. The CDR3 is 16 residues long. For the CDR3, the DNA is TGCGCCAGCAGCCAACCCCAGGGGGCAACTAATGAAAAACTGTTTTTT. Protein: CASSQPQGATNEKLFF.

The gene calls are TRBV7-2 and TRBJ2-3, with 7 bases lining up with TRBD2. The CDR3 is 15 residues long. V shed 3 bases, J shed 5 bases, and the junction held 8 bases outside the gene matches. Germline V gives CDR1 SGHTA, CDR2 FQGNSA. CDR3 sequence (DNA): TGTGCCAGCAGCTTTATTGGGAGGGAATTAGATACGCAGTATTTT. Translating it yields CASSFIGRELDTQYF.

The chain couples TRBV12-3 or TRBV12-4 to TRBJ2-1; D gene unclear. The DNA end lines up better with TRBJ2-7; the J call may be wrong. The CDR3 has 14 amino acids. CDR3 loop: CASSLAPDAYEQYF. The CDR3, as DNA: TGTGCCAGCAGTTTAGCGCCGGACGCCTACGAGCAGTACTTC.

About this clonotype: A read error may produce the germline difference seen at one junction end. The chain joins TRBV20-1 to TRBJ2-5, with 14 bases matching TRBD2. The CDR3 sequence is 13 residues long. Germline V gene sequence: CDR1 DFQATT, CDR2 SNEGSKA (reference sequence). The CDR3 protein is CSARNRTSGGRHF. For the CDR3, the DNA is TGCAGTGCTAGAAATAGGACTAGCGGGGGGCGTCACTTC.

A few counts support this clonotype. The rearrangement links TRBV6-5 to TRBJ1-3; D gene uncertain. CDR1 and CDR2 from the germline V gene are MNHEY and SVGAGI. V lost 1 base and J 0 bases, leaving 10 bases between the germline ends. CDR3 length: 16 amino acids. The CDR3 nucleotides read TGTGCCAGCAGTTACTGGGCCCTTGGCTCTGGAAACACCATATATTTT. It translates to CASSYWALGSGNTIYF.

The rearrangement uses TRBV7-9 and TRBJ1-4, with D perhaps matching TRBD1 (5 bases). CDR3 length equals 17 residues. CDR1 is SEHNR and CDR2 is FQNEAQ in the germline V gene (reference sequence). V was shortened by 2 bases and J by 0 bases, with 13 bases between the two germline ends. Here the CDR3 reads CASSLRGGRATNEKLFF. The CDR3 DNA reads as TGTGCCAGCAGCTTAAGGGGAGGTAGAGCAACTAATGAAAAACTGTTTTTT.

This sequence joins TRBV9 and TRBJ2-7; TRBD2 agrees at 7 bases. Germline CDR1 and CDR2: SGDLS and YYNGEE. V lost 0 bases, J lost 6 bases, and 12 bases stayed unmatched. This CDR3 has 16 amino acids. CDR3 DNA sequence: TGTGCCAGCAGCGTAGTCCCAGGGCTCGGACTAGGCGAGCAGTACTTC. This gives the protein CASSVVPGLGLGEQYF.

The chain recombines TRBV20-1 with TRBJ2-1, with D perhaps assigned TRBD1 or TRBD2 (5 bases each). V shed 5 bases and J shed 0 bases, with 17 bases lying between them. The CDR3 consists of 16 residues. Germline CDR1 is DFQATT and CDR2 is SNEGSKA (reference sequence). CDR3 bases: TGCAGTGCTCGGTCCCCGGGGCCCGACTCCTACAATGAGCAGTTCTTC. Amino acid sequence: CSARSPGPDSYNEQFF.

CDR3: CASSGQGGTDTQYF. In DNA, the CDR3 is TGTGCCAGCAGTGGACAGGGGGGCACAGATACGCAGTATTTT. This rearrangement joins TRBV12-3 or TRBV12-4 to TRBJ2-3; 10 positions agree with TRBD1. Trimming took 5 bases from V and 1 from J; bases not matched to a gene: 0. CDR3 length: 14 amino acids.

A note on this clonotype: One end of the junction fails to match germline, which may point to a read error. The gene calls are TRBV6-1 and TRBJ1-5; 8 nucleotides line up with TRBD1. CDR3 length equals 15 residues. CDR1 and CDR2 (germline): MNHNS, SASEGT. CDR3 in amino acids: CACSKGGQVGQPQHF. For the CDR3, the DNA is TGTGCCTGCAGCAAGGGGGGACAGGTCGGGCAGCCCCAGCATTTT.

This clonotype has a handful of counts. The chain combines TRBV7-3 with TRBJ2-7, with 9 bases matching TRBD1. This CDR3 has 19 residues. Germline CDR1 reads SGHTA; CDR2 reads FQGTGA. Unmatched junction bases numbered 25, after V lost 7 bases and J lost 6 bases. This CDR3 reads CASIRENLGGGQGLCEQYF. The CDR3 DNA follows: TGTGCCAGCATCCGTGAAAACTTAGGGGGGGGACAGGGTCTGTGCGAGCAGTACTTC.

This clonotype has just a few counts. This rearrangement joins TRBV5-1 to TRBJ1-3, with 8 bases aligning to TRBD1. Losses at the gene ends were 7 bases for V and 5 bases for J; bases not matched to a gene: 5. In germline, CDR1 is SGHRS, CDR2 YFSETQ. This CDR3 spans 13 amino acids. The CDR3 spells CASGQGPRNTIYF. CDR3 nucleotide sequence: TGCGCCAGCGGACAGGGTCCCAGAAACACCATATATTTT.

This sequence joins TRBV20-1 and TRBJ2-5; no clear D. This CDR3 contains 14 residues. Germline V gives CDR1 DFQATT, CDR2 SNEGSKA (reference sequence). V dropped 5 bases and J dropped 3 bases, with 16 bases sitting between them. The CDR3 loop reads CSAHTFTVKETQYF. The CDR3 DNA follows: TGCAGTGCTCATACATTTACAGTTAAAGAGACCCAGTACTTC.

The chain is built from TRBV6-2 or TRBV6-3 and TRBJ1-5; D may be TRBD1 (5 bases). The CDR3 loop spans 17 amino acids. CDR1 and CDR2 from the germline V gene are MNHEY and SVGEGT. V dropped 9 bases and J dropped 6 bases, with 27 bases sitting between them. CDR3 amino acids: CAREHLEFGGASQPQHF. In nucleotides, the CDR3 is TGTGCCAGAGAGCACCTCGAGTTCGGAGGGGCTTCTCAGCCCCAGCATTTT.

The CDR3 nucleotides are TGTGCCAGCAATAGAGGACTAGCCGTGAGCACAGATACGCAGTATTTT. Its protein product is CASNRGLAVSTDTQYF. The chain links TRBV14 to TRBJ2-3; 8 positions agree with TRBD2. The CDR3 loop spans 16 amino acids. Germline V gene lookup returns CDR1 SGHDN and CDR2 FVKESK. The ends lost 7 bases at V and 0 bases at J; junction bases unmatched: 9. Together with reference TRBV14 and TRBJ2-3, the CDR3 gives the full variable domain: EAGVTQFPSHSVIEKGQTVTLRCDPISGHDNLYWYRRVMGKEIKFLLHFVKESKQDESGMPNNRFLAERTGGTYSTLKVQPAELEDSGVYFCASNRGLAVSTDTQYFGPGTRLTVL.

The chain joins TRBV27 to TRBJ1-2; D uncertain. Germline CDR1 MNHEY, CDR2 SMNVEV (reference sequence). Trimming stripped 4 bases from V and 6 bases from J, with 9 bases between. CDR3 length equals 12 residues. CDR3 nucleotides: TGTGCCAGCAGTTCGCCCTTACATGGCTACACCTTC. It yields the protein CASSSPLHGYTF.

The chain recombines TRBV29-1 with TRBJ2-7; 10 positions agree with TRBD1. Trimming took 6 bases from V and 5 from J; bases not matched to a gene: 7. The CDR3 loop spans 13 amino acids. Germline-derived CDR1 and CDR2 are SQVTM and ANQGSEA. CDR3 DNA sequence: TGCAGCGTCGAGCAGACAGGGGGCAACGAGCAGTACTTC. Translated, it gives CSVEQTGGNEQYF.